This T cell receptor (beta chain) was sequenced in a study of radiotherapy plus CTLA-4 blockade in lung cancer. Overall study context: Disease control was present in around a third of patients, and objective responses in approximately 19%. Regarding the study as a whole: The best predictor of response was reported to be early blood T cell clone dynamics, with interferon-beta. After radiotherapy and ipilimumab, tumor-derived clones expanded in peripheral blood.

Libraries were prepared by immunoSEQ multiplex PCR; TCRdb keeps only in-frame clonotypes and omits some of them. The data hold roughly 71,000 clones, with around 80% observed a single time. Participants had chemo-refractory metastatic non-small-cell lung cancer and were treated with focal radiation plus ipilimumab CTLA-4 blockade. Details on this clone: Its target is not known.

Unmatched junction bases numbered 15, after V lost 4 bases and J lost 2 bases. Per the germline V gene, CDR1 is SGHRS and CDR2 is YFSETQ. This CDR3 is built from 18 residues. Sequenced here: peripheral blood, sampled from a patient treated with radiotherapy plus ipilimumab. The V gene is TRBV5-1, the J gene TRBJ1-5; 7 nucleotides agree with TRBD1. This clonotype was sampled from a human donor with non-small cell lung cancer who had a complete response to radiotherapy plus ipilimumab. CDR3 loop: CASSPGPYRGRGNQPQHF. Written as DNA, the CDR3 is TGCGCCAGCAGCCCTGGTCCCTACAGGGGAAGGGGCAATCAGCCCCAGCATTTT.